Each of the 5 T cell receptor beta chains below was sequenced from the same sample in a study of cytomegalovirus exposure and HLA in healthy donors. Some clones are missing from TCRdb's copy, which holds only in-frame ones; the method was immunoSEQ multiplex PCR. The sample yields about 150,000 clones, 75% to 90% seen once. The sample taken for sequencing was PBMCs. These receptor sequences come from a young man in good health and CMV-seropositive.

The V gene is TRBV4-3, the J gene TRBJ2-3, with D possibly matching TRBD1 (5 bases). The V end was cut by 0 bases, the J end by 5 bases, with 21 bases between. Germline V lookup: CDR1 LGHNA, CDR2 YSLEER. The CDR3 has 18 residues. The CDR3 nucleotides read TGCGCCAGCAGCCAAGAAGGTGGGGTGGGGCCGTACGGAGATACGCAGTATTTT. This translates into CASSQEGGVGPYGDTQYF.

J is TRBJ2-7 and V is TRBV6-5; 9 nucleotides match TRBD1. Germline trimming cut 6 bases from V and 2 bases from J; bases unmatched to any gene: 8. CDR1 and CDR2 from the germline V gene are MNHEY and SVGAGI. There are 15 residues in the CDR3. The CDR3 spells CASRRDRASTYEQYF. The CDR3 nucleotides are TGTGCCAGCAGACGGGACAGGGCCTCCACCTACGAGCAGTACTTC.

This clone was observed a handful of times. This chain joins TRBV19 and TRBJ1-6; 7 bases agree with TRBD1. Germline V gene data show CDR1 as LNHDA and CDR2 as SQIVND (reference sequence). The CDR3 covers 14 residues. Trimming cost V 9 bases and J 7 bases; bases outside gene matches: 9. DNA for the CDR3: TGTGCCAGCGTCGACAGGGCAGGCAATTCACCCCTCCACTTT. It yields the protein CASVDRAGNSPLHF.

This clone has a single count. CDR3 nucleotides: TGTGCCAGCAGCGTGGAAGGGGTGAACACCGGGGAGCTGTTTTTT. Amino acids: CASSVEGVNTGELFF. The chain recombines TRBV9 with TRBJ2-2, with D perhaps matching TRBD1 (5 bases). Germline V lookup: CDR1 SGDLS, CDR2 YYNGEE. The CDR3 is made up of 15 amino acids. V lost 2 bases and J lost 1, with 9 bases in between.

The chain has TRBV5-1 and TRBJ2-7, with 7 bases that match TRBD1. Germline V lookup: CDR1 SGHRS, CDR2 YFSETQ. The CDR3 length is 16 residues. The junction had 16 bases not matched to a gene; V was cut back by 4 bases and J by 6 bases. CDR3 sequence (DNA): TGCGCCAGCAGCGTACAAACAGGGGCAATCGTGGGCGAGCAGTACTTC. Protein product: CASSVQTGAIVGEQYF.